Following are 31 T cell receptor beta chains from one sample sequenced in a study of low-dose radiotherapy and immunotherapy resistance in tumors. Both TCRalpha and TCRbeta chains were reverse transcribed with V-gene-specific primers. With a constant-region primer and a V-primer adapter, TCRs were subjected to approximately 18 PCR cycles of amplification. TCRdb redid the calling of the reads with MiXCR, one entry per CDR3 protein. Of 64,000 or so distinct CDR3 sequences in the sample, about a quarter were seen once. The time point was: before trial treatment. The sample here was PBMCs, taken before treatment. The receptors stem from a male donor with rectosigmoid adenocarcinoma.

This chain links TRBV6-2 or TRBV6-3 with TRBJ2-3; D ambiguous. V lost 3 bases and J lost 5, with 3 bases in between. The CDR3 loop spans 11 amino acids. Looked up from germline, CDR1 is MNHEY and CDR2 is SVGEGT. CDR3 nucleotides: TGTGCCAGCAGTTATGGAGATACGCAGTATTTT. It yields the protein CASSYGDTQYF.

This clonotype was seen ten or more times. The CDR3 DNA sequence: TGTGCCAGCAGTGAAGCGGGGGGTGGGGGAAGCCAGCCCCAGCATTTT. As protein: CASSEAGGGGSQPQHF. The chain recombines TRBV6-1 with TRBJ1-5, with D perhaps matching TRBD1 (5 bases). The CDR3 runs 16 residues. Germline assignment: CDR1 MNHNS and CDR2 SASEGT. V lost 0 bases and J 7 bases, leaving 16 bases between the germline ends.

This clonotype was observed at least ten times. This chain links TRBV6-5 with TRBJ2-7, with 10 nucleotides matching TRBD1. CDR1 MNHEY and CDR2 SVGAGI come from the germline V gene. This CDR3 region has 16 residues. Unmatched junction bases numbered 9, after V lost 5 bases and J lost 2 bases. As DNA, the CDR3 is TGTGCCAGCAGTGGGGACCCGGGACAGGGGACCTACGAGCAGTACTTC. Protein: CASSGDPGQGTYEQYF.

This clonotype was seen repeatedly, ten times or more. The chain combines TRBV11-2 with TRBJ1-1; possibly TRBD1 for D (5 bases). Germline lookup yields CDR1 SGHAT and CDR2 FQNNGV. Trimming cost V 2 bases and J 0 bases, with 10 bases left between them. The CDR3 consists of 15 residues. The CDR3, as DNA: TGTGCCAGCAGCTTACCGAGACAGCTGAACACTGAAGCTTTCTTT. Translated, it gives CASSLPRQLNTEAFF.

The chain recombines TRBV6-1 with TRBJ2-3, with TRBD1 matching over 8 bases. The CDR3 runs 16 residues. Looked up from germline, CDR1 is MNHNS and CDR2 is SASEGT. The V gene end was trimmed by 6 bases and the J gene end by 3 bases; junction bases not matched to a gene: 11. The chain's CDR3 is CASRLTWTGRTDTQYF. The CDR3 DNA reads TGTGCCAGCAGGCTAACCTGGACAGGGAGGACAGATACGCAGTATTTT.

This clonotype was detected ten times or more. The chain couples TRBV11-2 to TRBJ2-5; possible D gene TRBD2, 6 bases. Per the germline V gene, CDR1 is SGHAT and CDR2 is FQNNGV. The CDR3 totals 18 residues. Trimming removed 4 bases from V and 1 base from J, with 22 bases in between. The CDR3 bases are TGTGCCAGCAGCTCCCAGGAAACGTTAGCGGAAGCCCAAGAGACCCAGTACTTC. Protein sequence: CASSSQETLAEAQETQYF.

This clonotype was counted between two and nine times. V is TRBV6-2 or TRBV6-3 and J is TRBJ2-1; D is unclear. The CDR3 length is 13 residues. CDR1 MNHEY and CDR2 SVGEGT come from the germline V gene. Trimming took off 2 bases at V and 10 bases at J, with 12 bases between the two ends. CDR3 in DNA: TGTGCCAGCAGTTACGAAGGGATGAGGGAGCAGTTCTTC. This gives the protein CASSYEGMREQFF.

By its share, this clonotype is medium-sized (0.01 to 0.1%). J is TRBJ1-2 and V is TRBV2; D uncertain. CDR1 is SNHLY, CDR2 FYNNEI, per germline. V was shortened by 4 bases and J by 7 bases, with 10 bases between the two germline ends. The CDR3 is made up of 12 amino acids. The CDR3 spells CASSGNQVGYTF. The CDR3 DNA reads as TGTGCCAGCAGTGGAAATCAGGTTGGCTACACCTTC.

This sequence joins TRBV5-1 and TRBJ1-1, with 8 bases lining up with TRBD1. This CDR3 comprises 14 residues. CDR1 SGHRS and CDR2 YFSETQ come from the germline V gene. V shed 4 bases and J 4 bases; nucleotides not matched to a gene: 6. CDR3 bases: TGCGCCAGCAGCCCCCGGACAGGGATCACTGAAGCTTTCTTT. Protein: CASSPRTGITEAFF.

This chain uses TRBV4-1 with TRBJ2-1, with D perhaps being TRBD1 or TRBD2 (6 bases each). From germline, CDR1 is MGHRA and CDR2 YSYEKL. V shed 0 bases and J shed 0 bases, with 18 bases lying between them. This CDR3 has 19 residues. The chain's CDR3 is CASSQDAMEGVSSYNEQFF. The CDR3, as DNA: TGCGCCAGCAGCCAAGACGCAATGGAGGGGGTGAGCTCCTACAATGAGCAGTTCTTC.

This clonotype was detected ten times or more. V gene TRBV6-6 combines with J gene TRBJ2-3; no reliable D call. Germline V gene lookup returns CDR1 MNHNY and CDR2 SVGAGI (reference sequence). Deletions cut 4 bases from V and 0 bases from J, with 8 bases between. The CDR3 contains 14 residues. The CDR3 nucleotides are TGTGCCAGCAGTTTACCGAAAAGCACAGATACGCAGTATTTT. Protein: CASSLPKSTDTQYF.

This clonotype was picked up many times. The chain joins TRBV24-1 to TRBJ2-1; 12 bases match TRBD2. V gave up 4 bases and J gave up 8 bases; unmatched junction bases: 8. Germline V CDR1 and CDR2: KGHDR, SFDVKD. The CDR3 covers 16 residues. In nucleotides, the CDR3 is TGTGCCACCAGTGACGACACTAGCGGGAGGAACGATGAGCAGTTCTTC. Protein sequence: CATSDDTSGRNDEQFF.

This clonotype came up many times. V is TRBV28 and J is TRBJ1-4, with D unresolved. V shed 6 bases and J shed 11 bases, with 19 bases lying between them. Germline loops: CDR1 MDHEN, CDR2 SYDVKM. The CDR3 contains 14 residues. In nucleotides, the CDR3 is TGTGCCAGCAGCTCGGCAGTCGGAAACTGGAAACTGTTTTTT. Amino acids: CASSSAVGNWKLFF.

This clonotype was counted ten times or more. The chain joins TRBV6-2 or TRBV6-3 to TRBJ2-1; D perhaps matches TRBD2 (6 bases). The CDR3 runs to 13 residues. Germline V CDR1 and CDR2: MNHEY, SVGEGT. Trimming stripped 2 bases from V and 10 bases from J, with 12 bases between. The CDR3 DNA follows: TGTGCCAGCAGTTACGGCTGGGCGGGAGAGCAGTTCTTC. Encoded protein: CASSYGWAGEQFF.

A note on this clonotype: This may be a read error, as it is one base from a much larger clone. The rearrangement uses TRBV6-5 and TRBJ2-6; the D gene is possibly TRBD2 (5 bases). The germline gives CDR1 MNHEY, CDR2 SVGAGI. The CDR3 has 17 amino acids. The CDR3 region has the DNA TGTTCCAGCGGCCCCATGGGGATAATACAGGGGGCCAACGTCCTGACTTTC. It specifies CSSGPMGIIQGANVLTF.

In the case of this clonotype: A far larger clone is one nucleotide away, so this likely arose from a read error. CDR3 sequence: CVSSVHAEGVTEAFF. CDR3 nucleotide sequence: TGTGTCAGCAGCGTACATGCAGAGGGTGTCACTGAAGCTTTCTTT. The chain joins TRBV13 to TRBJ1-1; D is undetermined. CDR3 length: 15 amino acids. Germline CDR1 is PRHDT and CDR2 is FYEKMQ (reference sequence).

To note about this clonotype: A read error is the likely source, as a far larger clone sits one nucleotide away. The chain has TRBV6-6 and TRBJ1-2; 7 positions match TRBD1. This CDR3 has 13 amino acids. The germline V gene encodes CDR1 MNHNY and CDR2 SVGAGI (reference sequence). V gave up 2 bases and J gave up 3 bases; unmatched junction bases: 0. CDR3 amino acids: CASSYDRDYGYTF. CDR3 in DNA: TGTGCCAGCAGTTACGACAGGGACTATGGCTACACCTTC.

On this clonotype itself: A far larger clone lies a single base away; this is likely a read error. V is TRBV28 and J is TRBJ2-1; no clear D gene. CDR3 size: 12 residues. V shed 7 bases and J shed 10 bases, with 14 bases lying between them. CDR1 is MDHEN, CDR2 SYDVKM, per germline. The CDR3 DNA is TGTGCCAGCACGACTGCCAGCCACGAGCAGTTCTTC. It codes for CASTTASHEQFF.

This clonotype was seen many times. The CDR3, as DNA: TGTGCCAGCAGCTTCGGACAGGGGGCGAGTGAGCAGTTCTTC. It is translated as CASSFGQGASEQFF. The chain uses TRBV13 and TRBJ2-1, with 11 bases matching TRBD1. Germline CDR1 is PRHDT and CDR2 is FYEKMQ (reference sequence). This CDR3 is built from 14 residues. J was trimmed by 9 bases and V by 3 bases; bases with no gene match: 4. Using reference TRBV13 and TRBJ2-1 for the parts outside the CDR3, the full variable domain is AAGVIQSPRHLIKEKRETATLKCYPIPRHDTVYWYQQGPGQDPQFLISFYEKMQSDKGSIPDRFSAQQFSDYHSELNMSSLELGDSALYFCASSFGQGASEQFFGPGTRLTVL.

This clonotype was seen at least ten times. V is TRBV28 and J is TRBJ2-7; TRBD1 matches 9 bases. With V trimmed by 7 bases and J by 6 bases, 10 bases remained unmatched. Germline assignment: CDR1 MDHEN and CDR2 SYDVKM. The CDR3 sequence is 14 residues long. DNA for the CDR3: TGTGCCAGCATGGTCTCCGGGACAGGGCGCGAGCAGTACTTC. It encodes CASMVSGTGREQYF.

This clonotype was picked up many times. The chain joins TRBV7-2 to TRBJ1-1, with D unresolved. Germline lookup yields CDR1 SGHTA and CDR2 FQGNSA. Trimming cost V 5 bases and J 2 bases, with 9 bases left between them. This CDR3 region has 13 residues. The CDR3 sequence is CASSSQPNTEAFF. DNA for the CDR3: TGTGCCAGCAGCAGCCAGCCCAACACTGAAGCTTTCTTT.

In its sample, this clonotype was seen many times. The chain has TRBV7-2 and TRBJ2-1, with 7 bases fitting TRBD1. Unmatched junction bases numbered 11, after V lost 5 bases and J lost 7 bases. The CDR3 extends over 15 amino acids. CDR1 and CDR2 from the germline V gene are SGHTA and FQGNSA. CDR3 nucleotide sequence: TGTGCCAGCAGCCGGCGACAGGGTGGGTTTAATGAGCAGTTCTTC. As protein: CASSRRQGGFNEQFF. Drawing the rest from reference TRBV7-2 and TRBJ2-1, the complete variable domain is GAGVSQSPSNKVTEKGKDVELRCDPISGHTALYWYRQSLGQGLEFLIYFQGNSAPDKSGLPSDRFSAERTGGSVSTLTIQRTQQEDSAVYLCASSRRQGGFNEQFFGPGTRLTVL.

This clonotype was counted many times. The V and J genes are TRBV4-2 and TRBJ1-3; TRBD1 aligns across 9 bases. Looked up from germline, CDR1 is LGHNA and CDR2 is YNFKEQ. The junction had 10 bases not matched to a gene; V was cut back by 0 bases and J by 4 bases. The length of the CDR3 is 18 residues. The CDR3 DNA is TGTGCCAGCAGCCAAGATCTTGTCGGGACAGGGTTAGGAAACACCATATATTTT. This sequence encodes CASSQDLVGTGLGNTIYF.

Here the CDR3 reads CASSLAPTGYGVTEAFF. CDR3 bases: TGTGCCAGCAGCTTAGCGCCGACAGGATACGGTGTCACTGAAGCTTTCTTT. This chain connects TRBV7-2 to TRBJ1-1, with a weak D call TRBD1 (6 bases). V gave up 0 bases and J gave up 4 bases, with 18 bases separating them. The CDR3 runs 17 residues. Germline CDR1 reads SGHTA; CDR2 reads FQGNSA.

In this sample, this clonotype turned up many times. V usage is TRBV7-2 and J usage is TRBJ2-1, with 12 bases fitting TRBD1. The CDR3 extends over 14 amino acids. Germline lookup yields CDR1 SGHTA and CDR2 FQGNSA. V shed 7 bases and J 7 bases; nucleotides not matched to a gene: 5. The CDR3, as DNA: TGTGCCAGCAATCTGGGACAGGGGGCAAATGAGCAGTTCTTC. Translated: CASNLGQGANEQFF. The full variable domain, completed using reference TRBV7-2 and TRBJ2-1, is GAGVSQSPSNKVTEKGKDVELRCDPISGHTALYWYRQSLGQGLEFLIYFQGNSAPDKSGLPSDRFSAERTGGSVSTLTIQRTQQEDSAVYLCASNLGQGANEQFFGPGTRLTVL.

For this clonotype: It is unclear where the CDR3 begins or ends on the DNA, so no DNA is shown, and the CDR3 is as TCRdb lists it. This chain joins TRBV6-2 or TRBV6-3 and TRBJ2-2; the listed D gene, TRBD2, was not tested against the DNA. The CDR3 contains 19 residues when both ends are counted. CDR1 and CDR2 (germline): MNHEY, SVGEGT. The chain's CDR3 is CASSAPRLAGGEPPGSCFF.

The rearrangement links TRBV28 to TRBJ2-7, with 12 bases that match TRBD2. The CDR3 totals 15 residues. The ends lost 4 bases at V and 3 bases at J; junction bases unmatched: 4. CDR1 MDHEN and CDR2 SYDVKM come from the germline V gene. DNA for the CDR3: TGTGCCAGCAGTTCGCGGACTAGCGGGAACTACGAGCAGTACTTC. As protein: CASSSRTSGNYEQYF.

This clonotype was seen at least ten times. The chain links TRBV12-3 or TRBV12-4 to TRBJ2-7; 9 bases fit TRBD2. The CDR3 consists of 14 residues. With 3 bases clipped from V and 1 base from J, the junction kept 1 base outside the gene matches. CDR3: CASSLTSGSYEQYF. CDR3 DNA: TGTGCCAGCAGTTTGACTAGCGGTTCCTACGAGCAGTACTTC.

This clonotype has at least ten counts. The chain couples TRBV20-1 to TRBJ2-5; D perhaps matches TRBD1 (5 bases). CDR1 is DFQATT, CDR2 SNEGSKA, per germline (reference sequence). The CDR3 runs to 12 residues. V dropped 0 bases and J dropped 5 bases, with 7 bases sitting between them. The CDR3 is CSARETAETQYF. CDR3 in DNA: TGCAGTGCTAGAGAGACAGCGGAGACCCAGTACTTC.

The J gene is TRBJ1-2, the V gene TRBV29-1, with 8 bases that match TRBD1. V lost 6 bases, J lost 5 bases, and 5 bases stayed unmatched. There are 12 residues in the CDR3. Looked up from germline, CDR1 is SQVTM and CDR2 is ANQGSEA. The CDR3 sequence is CSVSGTGYGYTF. The CDR3 DNA reads TGCAGCGTGTCCGGGACAGGATATGGCTACACCTTC.

This clonotype has a handful of counts. The rearrangement uses TRBV18 and TRBJ2-2; D is ambiguous. The length of the CDR3 is 16 residues. The germline CDR1 and CDR2 sequences are KGHSH and LQKENI. Trimming stripped 0 bases from V and 1 base from J, with 9 bases between. CDR3 bases: TGTGCCAGCTCACCACCGTTGGCCGGGAACACCGGGGAGCTGTTTTTT. This gives the protein CASSPPLAGNTGELFF.